A selection of T cell receptor beta chains follows, all from one sample in a study of circulating and synovial CD4+ cells in juvenile arthritis. The data were produced by immunoSEQ multiplex PCR, yet TCRdb's version contains in-frame clones alone and is incomplete. The sample includes fewer than 40,000 clones, about 94% seen only once; the top ten take 2.9%. Sequencing was carried out using CD4+ T cells from blood. The receptors come from a human donor with juvenile idiopathic arthritis. CDR3s leave out the opening cysteine and the closing phenylalanine or tryptophan. A D gene is named only where the DNA matches it firmly.

V gene: TRBV7-8
D gene: TRBD1
CDR3 protein: ASQLGTGFRNTEAF